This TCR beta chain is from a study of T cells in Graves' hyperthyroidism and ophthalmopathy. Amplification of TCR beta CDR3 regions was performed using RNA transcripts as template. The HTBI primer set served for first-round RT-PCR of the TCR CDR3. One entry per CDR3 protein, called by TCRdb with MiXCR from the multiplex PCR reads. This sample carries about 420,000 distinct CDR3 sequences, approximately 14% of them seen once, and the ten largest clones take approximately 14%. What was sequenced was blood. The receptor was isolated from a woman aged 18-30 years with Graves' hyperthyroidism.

The CDR3 sequence is CASSSGGGRYNEQFF. In DNA form, the CDR3 reads TGTGCCAGCAGTAGCGGGGGGGGCCGCTACAATGAGCAGTTCTTC. The gene calls are TRBV12-3 or TRBV12-4 and TRBJ2-1; TRBD2 aligns across 10 bases. The CDR3 is 15 residues long. The trim removed 5 bases at V and 3 bases at J, leaving 4 bases unmatched.